This T cell receptor (beta chain) was captured in a study of blood T cells in healthy people across ages. Together with a sample-barcoded 5' primer, a J-beta primer mix was included in a second PCR lasting roughly 6 to 12 cycles. MiXCR was run by TCRdb on the 5' RACE reads, yielding one entry per CDR3 protein. In the table there are some 730,000 distinct CDR3 sequences, 22% of which are singletons. There are a few counts of this clonotype. Its target is not known. The CDR3 runs to 14 residues. Germline V gene data show CDR1 as SGHKS and CDR2 as YYEKEE (reference sequence). V lost 2 bases to trimming and J lost 5 bases, with 11 bases between them. Points from the study as a whole: With unsorted PBMCs, a conclusive comparison of naive versus antigen-experienced cells was not possible.

Material: blood. The sequence was collected from a man between 65 and 80 years old in good health. J is TRBJ2-1 and V is TRBV5-5, with a possible D match to TRBD1 (5 bases). The DNA for the CDR3 is TGTGCCAGCAGCTTCCAGGGTCCCCACAATGAGCAGTTCTTC. Its protein is CASSFQGPHNEQFF.